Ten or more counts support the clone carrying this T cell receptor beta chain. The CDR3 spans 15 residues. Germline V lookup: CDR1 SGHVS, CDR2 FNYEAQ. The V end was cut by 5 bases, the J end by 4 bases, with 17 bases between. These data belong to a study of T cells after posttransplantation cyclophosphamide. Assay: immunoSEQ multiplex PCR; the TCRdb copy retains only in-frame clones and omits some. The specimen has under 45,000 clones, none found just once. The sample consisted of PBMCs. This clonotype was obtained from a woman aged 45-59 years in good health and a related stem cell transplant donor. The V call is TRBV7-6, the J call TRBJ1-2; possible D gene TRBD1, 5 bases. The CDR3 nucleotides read TGTGCCAGCAGCCCCCCGACAGTTCCCTCCTATGGCTACACCTTC. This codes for CASSPPTVPSYGYTF.